The 22 T cell receptor beta chains below come from one sample, sequenced in a study of blood T cell repertoires in COVID-19 (dated by TCRdb to the early 2020s). The library was obtained by the immunoSEQ multiplex PCR assay. This is the immuneACCESS table as TCRdb keeps it, with only in-frame sequences that have V and J called. A part of the clones is gone; compared with another copy, unresolved V genes explain less than half, and the rest is unexplained. For this sample there are 130,000 or so clones; about 82% appear just once. The ten largest account for around 8.5% of the sample. The sequenced sample was peripheral blood. The receptors originated from a woman aged 60-75 years with acute or convalescent COVID-19.

This clone was seen only once. V is TRBV5-1 and J is TRBJ2-3, with a weak D call TRBD2 (6 bases). The CDR3 totals 16 residues. V dropped 4 bases and J dropped 1 base, with 16 bases sitting between them. Per germline, CDR1 SGHRS and CDR2 YFSETQ. The CDR3 DNA sequence: TGCGCCAGCAGCCTGCAGACTAGAGTGGGCACAGATACGCAGTATTTT. The encoded protein is CASSLQTRVGTDTQYF.

This sequence joins TRBV6-6 and TRBJ1-5, with D perhaps matching TRBD1 (6 bases). CDR1 and CDR2 from the germline V gene are MNHNY and SVGAGI (reference sequence). The V end lost 10 bases, the J end lost 6 bases, and 22 bases lay between the germline ends. The CDR3 runs 15 residues. CDR3 DNA: TGTGCCATTCGGGGTACGGGGGGCGAGGTTCAGCCCCAGCATTTT. It encodes CAIRGTGGEVQPQHF.

This rearrangement joins TRBV5-1 to TRBJ2-7, with D maybe TRBD1 (6 bases). The CDR3 totals 15 residues. The V end lost 5 bases, the J end lost 0 bases, and 15 bases lay between the germline ends. Germline CDR1 reads SGHRS; CDR2 reads YFSETQ. The CDR3 region has the DNA TGCGCCAGCAGAGCGGACAGCCCTAGCTCCTACGAGCAGTACTTC. Translated, it gives CASRADSPSSYEQYF.

V is TRBV7-2 and J is TRBJ2-5, with TRBD2 matching 15 bases. Losses at the gene ends were 5 bases for V and 5 bases for J; bases not matched to a gene: 6. CDR1 is SGHTA and CDR2 is FQGNSA in the germline V gene. The CDR3 is 16 residues long. CDR3 DNA: TGTGCCAGCAGCCGGACTAGCGGGGGGGCCCGGGAGACCCAGTACTTC. The encoded protein is CASSRTSGGARETQYF.

On this clone itself: Other DNA sequences within the sample encode an identical CDR3. The chain employs TRBV18 and TRBJ2-7; 9 bases are a match to TRBD2. V lost 3 bases and J lost 3; bases outside the gene matches: 6. The CDR3 is made up of 15 amino acids. Germline lookup yields CDR1 KGHSH and CDR2 LQKENI. CDR3 amino acids: CASSPRGGGNYEQYF. In nucleotides, the CDR3 is TGTGCCAGCTCACCCCGCGGGGGGGGTAACTACGAGCAGTACTTC.

The chain has TRBV18 and TRBJ2-5; TRBD1 matches 12 bases. The length of the CDR3 is 14 residues. With 3 bases clipped from V and 12 bases from J, the junction kept 8 bases outside the gene matches. In germline, CDR1 is KGHSH, CDR2 LQKENI. The DNA of the CDR3 is TGTGCCAGCTCACCCAGTTATGGGACAGGGGGCGAGTACTTC. It yields the protein CASSPSYGTGGEYF.

This chain joins TRBV9 and TRBJ2-1, with TRBD2 identical over 9 bases. The junction had 5 bases not matched to a gene; V was cut back by 0 bases and J by 7 bases. Looked up from germline, CDR1 is SGDLS and CDR2 is YYNGEE. This CDR3 contains 15 residues. Here the CDR3 reads CASSVASGGLNEQFF. Written as DNA, the CDR3 is TGTGCCAGCAGCGTAGCAAGCGGGGGGTTGAATGAGCAGTTCTTC.

CDR3 DNA sequence: TGTGCCAGCAGTGTTCGCTCTCTAGCGGGGGGGCGGAATGAGCAGTTCTTC. It is translated as CASSVRSLAGGRNEQFF. The chain carries TRBV6-1 and TRBJ2-1; 12 positions match TRBD2. Trimming took 4 bases from V and 7 from J; bases not matched to a gene: 11. Germline loops: CDR1 MNHNS, CDR2 SASEGT. This CDR3 comprises 17 residues.

This chain uses TRBV5-1 with TRBJ2-1; 12 nucleotides match TRBD2. The V segment lost 5 bases and the J segment 8 bases; nucleotides outside the gene matches: 8. Germline V CDR1 and CDR2: SGHRS, YFSETQ. CDR3 length: 15 amino acids. CDR3 in DNA: TGCGCCAGCAGGCCACTAGCGGGGGGTGTCGATGAGCAGTTCTTC. It encodes CASRPLAGGVDEQFF.

The chain recombines TRBV27 with TRBJ1-2; perhaps TRBD1 as D (5 bases). V lost 6 bases, J lost 4 bases, and 12 bases lay in between. The length of the CDR3 is 13 residues. Germline CDR1 reads MNHEY; CDR2 reads SMNVEV (reference sequence). The CDR3 region is CASSLGASYGYTF. The CDR3 DNA sequence: TGTGCCAGCAGCTTAGGGGCCTCCTATGGCTACACCTTC.

This clone was seen a handful of times. This chain links TRBV12-5 with TRBJ1-5; D gene unclear. The germline V and J ends were trimmed by 5 bases and 1 base, with 6 bases remaining between them. This CDR3 is built from 13 residues. Germline V gives CDR1 LGHNT, CDR2 FRNRAP. CDR3 sequence: CASGTTSNQPQHF. The CDR3 nucleotides are TGTGCTAGTGGTACTACGAGCAATCAGCCCCAGCATTTT.

The chain combines TRBV7-2 with TRBJ2-7; possibly TRBD1 for D (6 bases). Between the trimmed V and J ends, which lost 5 bases and 5 bases, there was a span of 13 bases. This CDR3 spans 13 amino acids. Germline V gene data show CDR1 as SGHTA and CDR2 as FQGNSA. In nucleotides, the CDR3 is TGTGCCAGCAGCGACAGGAGGATTAACGAGCAGTACTTC. The encoded protein is CASSDRRINEQYF.

V and J are TRBV10-3 and TRBJ2-7; 7 nucleotides agree with TRBD1. This CDR3 comprises 16 residues. The V gene end was trimmed by 3 bases and the J gene end by 6 bases; junction bases not matched to a gene: 14. Germline-derived CDR1 and CDR2 are ENHRY and SYGVKD. The CDR3 loop is CAISDPFRDSLFEQYF. CDR3 DNA sequence: TGTGCCATCAGTGACCCCTTCCGGGACAGCCTATTCGAGCAGTACTTC.

The chain employs TRBV9 and TRBJ2-5; 8 nucleotides line up with TRBD2. The CDR3 consists of 14 residues. Germline-derived CDR1 and CDR2 are SGDLS and YYNGEE. J gave up 1 base and V 2 bases, and 1 base lay outside the gene matches. CDR3 amino acids: CASSVTSGQETQYF. The CDR3 DNA sequence: TGTGCCAGCAGCGTTACTAGCGGCCAAGAGACCCAGTACTTC.

This clone was found a few times. V and J are TRBV28 and TRBJ1-2, with D tentatively TRBD1 (5 bases). V was shortened by 6 bases and J by 8 bases, with 19 bases between the two germline ends. The CDR3 consists of 14 residues. CDR1 and CDR2 from the germline V gene are MDHEN and SYDVKM. CDR3 loop: CASREGSSVSGYTF. CDR3 nucleotide sequence: TGTGCCAGCAGGGAGGGGAGTTCGGTTAGCGGCTACACCTTC.

V usage is TRBV14 and J usage is TRBJ1-5; tentative D call: TRBD1 (5 bases). V gave up 4 bases and J gave up 1 base, with 23 bases separating them. The length of the CDR3 is 19 residues. CDR1 SGHDN and CDR2 FVKESK come from the germline V gene. The CDR3 loop is CASSPAGGGIAYSNQPQHF. CDR3 DNA sequence: TGTGCCAGCAGCCCTGCCGGGGGTGGAATAGCATACAGCAATCAGCCCCAGCATTTT.

The rearrangement joins TRBV18 to TRBJ1-1; D gene ambiguous. The germline V and J ends were trimmed by 6 bases and 1 base, with 9 bases remaining between them. Looked up from germline, CDR1 is KGHSH and CDR2 is LQKENI. This CDR3 spans 13 amino acids. The DNA of the CDR3 is TGTGCCAGCTCCCCCAAACAGAACACTGAAGCTTTCTTT. Its protein is CASSPKQNTEAFF.

The chain employs TRBV27 and TRBJ2-7, with D perhaps matching TRBD2 (5 bases). V lost 6 bases and J 0 bases, leaving 24 bases between the germline ends. Germline CDR1 is MNHEY and CDR2 is SMNVEV (reference sequence). The CDR3 is made up of 18 amino acids. The chain's CDR3 is CASSNAASAGLSSYEQYF. The CDR3 DNA follows: TGTGCCAGCAGCAACGCCGCTTCGGCGGGCTTGAGCTCCTACGAGCAGTACTTC.

The rearrangement uses TRBV5-3 and TRBJ1-4, with a possible D match to TRBD1 (5 bases). TRBV5-3 is an ORF, with its function uncertain. The CDR3 has 12 amino acids. Trimming left V 10 bases short and J 5 bases short, with 12 bases between. Written as DNA, the CDR3 is TGTGCCCCTAGGGGTGGAAATGAAAAACTGTTTTTT. Protein sequence: CAPRGGNEKLFF.

V usage is TRBV11-1 and J usage is TRBJ2-1; 12 bases are a match to TRBD2. There are 14 residues in the CDR3. The germline gives CDR1 SGHAT, CDR2 FQDESV (reference sequence). With V trimmed by 5 bases and J by 6 bases, 2 bases remained unmatched. The chain's CDR3 is CASSILAGGNEQFF. CDR3 DNA sequence: TGTGCCAGCAGCATACTAGCGGGAGGCAATGAGCAGTTCTTC. Drawing the rest from reference TRBV11-1 and TRBJ2-1, the complete variable domain is EAEVAQSPRYKITEKSQAVAFWCDPISGHATLYWYRQILGQGPELLVQFQDESVVDDSQLPKDRFSAERLKGVDSTLKIQPAELGDSAMYLCASSILAGGNEQFFGPGTRLTVL.

This sequence joins TRBV10-3 and TRBJ2-3, with 11 bases lining up with TRBD1. Looked up from germline, CDR1 is ENHRY and CDR2 is SYGVKD. The CDR3 covers 15 residues. V lost 2 bases and J lost 4; bases outside the gene matches: 2. The CDR3 DNA is TGTGCCATCAGTGAGAGGGGACAGGGGGCAGATACGCAGTATTTT. Its protein is CAISERGQGADTQYF.

This chain joins TRBV10-3 and TRBJ1-6, with 8 bases matching TRBD1. The CDR3 has 13 residues. CDR1 is ENHRY and CDR2 is SYGVKD in the germline V gene. V gave up 6 bases and J gave up 7 bases; unmatched junction bases: 2. The DNA of the CDR3 is TGTGCCATCAGGGGGACAGGAAATTCACCCCTCCACTTT. It codes for CAIRGTGNSPLHF.